The 9 T cell receptor beta chains reported below all come from one sample, sequenced in a study of shared clonotypes between healthy human individuals. Measured with immunoSEQ multiplex PCR; TCRdb has only the in-frame clones, and not every one. The sample shows around 350,000 clones, 73% of them seen only once. The sample consisted of memory CD4+ T cells sorted from blood. Subset here: CD45RA-negative fraction. The receptors come from a man aged 30 to 39 in good health.

V usage is TRBV28 and J usage is TRBJ1-5; D unclear. Germline V gene sequence: CDR1 MDHEN, CDR2 SYDVKM. V shed 3 bases and J shed 4 bases, with 16 bases lying between them. The CDR3 length is 16 residues. CDR3 residues: CASSFPLTGYNQPQHF. For the CDR3, the DNA is TGTGCCAGCAGTTTCCCCCTCACGGGATATAATCAGCCCCAGCATTTT.

The chain joins TRBV29-1 to TRBJ1-4; 11 nucleotides match TRBD1. This CDR3 spans 15 amino acids. The germline CDR1 and CDR2 sequences are SQVTM and ANQGSEA. The J segment lost 7 bases and the V segment lost 1 base, leaving 5 bases of the junction unmatched. CDR3 sequence: CSVEARGQGGEKLFF. DNA for the CDR3: TGCAGCGTTGAAGCGCGGGGACAGGGGGGTGAAAAACTGTTTTTT.

This chain links TRBV5-4 with TRBJ2-1; 9 positions match TRBD2. J was trimmed by 4 bases and V by 0 bases; bases with no gene match: 2. Germline V gene data show CDR1 as SGHNT and CDR2 as YYREEE (reference sequence). The CDR3 is 15 residues long. The CDR3 DNA follows: TGTGCCAGCAGCTTGGTGCTAGCGGGGTACAATGAGCAGTTCTTC. Translation: CASSLVLAGYNEQFF.

CDR3 loop: CASSEFRATEAFF. CDR3 coding DNA: TGTGCCAGCAGTGAATTTAGGGCAACTGAAGCTTTCTTT. The chain combines TRBV2 with TRBJ1-1; D ambiguous. V was shortened by 2 bases and J by 5 bases, with 9 bases between the two germline ends. The CDR3 length is 13 residues. Germline CDR1 is SNHLY and CDR2 is FYNNEI.

Only a few counts were recorded for this clone. This chain uses TRBV1 with TRBJ2-5; TRBD2 is the table's D call, not checked against the DNA. TRBV1 is assigned pseudogene status. The CDR3 sequence is 17 residues long. CDR3 nucleotides: TGCACCAGCAGCCAAGAGACTAGCGGGAGGGCCCGAGAGACCCAGTACTTC. It encodes CTSSQETSGRARETQYF.

The V gene is TRBV28, the J gene TRBJ2-5, with 7 bases fitting TRBD2. Trimming cost V 3 bases and J 4 bases; bases outside gene matches: 14. Germline values: CDR1 MDHEN, CDR2 SYDVKM. This CDR3 is built from 17 residues. The CDR3 loop is CASSFEGGVHVGETQYF. In nucleotides, the CDR3 is TGTGCCAGCAGTTTCGAGGGAGGGGTGCATGTTGGAGAGACCCAGTACTTC.

The chain has TRBV19 and TRBJ2-1, with 7 bases aligning to TRBD2. Germline-derived CDR1 and CDR2 are LNHDA and SQIVND (reference sequence). V lost 3 bases to trimming and J lost 0 bases; unmatched junction nucleotides: 2. CDR3 size: 15 residues. CDR3 nucleotides: TGTGCCAGTAGTATGACGGGAGGCTCCTACAATGAGCAGTTCTTC. Its protein is CASSMTGGSYNEQFF.

The CDR3 here is CASSFFSYEQYF. CDR3 nucleotides: TGTGCCAGCAGCTTCTTCTCCTACGAGCAGTACTTC. The chain couples TRBV7-2 to TRBJ2-7; D is uncertain. Trimming took off 3 bases at V and 0 bases at J, with 3 bases between the two ends. This CDR3 spans 12 amino acids. Germline assignment: CDR1 SGHTA and CDR2 FQGNSA.

V usage is TRBV7-8 and J usage is TRBJ2-7, with TRBD2 matching 13 bases. The CDR3 sequence is 16 residues long. With 0 bases clipped from V and 7 bases from J, the junction kept 6 bases outside the gene matches. Germline lookup yields CDR1 SGHVS and CDR2 FQNEAQ. CDR3 nucleotide sequence: TGTGCCAGCAGCTTAGCACTAGCGGGAGGGCCAGGGGAGCAGTACTTC. This encodes CASSLALAGGPGEQYF.